This T cell receptor beta chain is from a study of regulatory T cells in long-lasting Graves disease. Study observations and caveats: Newly diagnosed disease favored TRBV20-1 and TRBJ2-1 over persistent disease.

The time point is: newly diagnosed GD, antithyroid drugs for less than 3 months. Isolated PBMC RNA provided the starting material for the TCR library. This clonotype was seen ten or more times. Its antigen is not known. Arm-PCR of CDR3 regions with iRepertoire HTBI primers generated TCR beta libraries. TCRdb itself ran the multiplex PCR reads through MiXCR, one entry per CDR3 protein. The sample shows fewer than 650,000 distinct CDR3 sequences, 16% of them seen only once. From germline, CDR1 is ENHRY and CDR2 SYGVKD. This CDR3 spans 14 amino acids. Deletions cut 8 bases from V and 6 bases from J, with 17 bases between. The sample was also reused in another study, on T cells in Graves' hyperthyroidism and ophthalmopathy. In that study: Most thyroid-expanded clonotypes above 0.001 were also found in blood.

Sequencing was performed on peripheral blood mononuclear cells (PBMCs), taken at new diagnosis, from a patient treated with antithyroid drugs. This chain connects TRBV10-3 to TRBJ1-5; a possible D gene is TRBD1 (5 bases). This TCR was sampled from a woman aged 25 to 39 with Graves disease. As DNA, the CDR3 is TGTGCCATCTCCCCAGCGGGGGAGGGTCAGCCCCAGCATTTT. It encodes CAISPAGEGQPQHF.